This is a list of T cell receptor beta chains from one sample in a study of CD8 T cells in ankylosing spondylitis. TCRdb recomputed calls from the 5' RACE reads with MiXCR, one row per CDR3 protein. The data contain fewer than 550,000 distinct CDR3 sequences, approximately 5% of them singletons. Sequencing was performed on blood, either unsorted or a sorted T cell fraction (not recorded which). All receptors come from a male donor with ankylosing spondylitis. Both conserved end residues are part of each CDR3.

v_gene	j_gene	CDR3aa
TRBV7-2	TRBJ2-5	CASSRDTGGETQYF
TRBV24-1	TRBJ2-7	CATSGAGYEQYF
TRBV6-1	TRBJ1-5	CASRAIGQGYQPQHF
TRBV6-2/TRBV6-3	TRBJ1-2	CASSYVGLNYGYTF
TRBV4-2	TRBJ2-4	CASSQGGGPWAADIQYF
TRBV4-2	TRBJ2-2	CAMSLGTGGFGELFF
TRBV9	TRBJ1-1	CASSKTGLMNTEAFF
TRBV6-2/TRBV6-3	TRBJ2-6	CASGFTGEGANVLTF
TRBV3-1	TRBJ1-1	CASAVGQRGRINTEAFF
TRBV5-1	TRBJ1-1	CASSIDSTEAFF
TRBV7-2	TRBJ1-5	CASSLEAGTGPQHF
TRBV28	TRBJ1-5	CASSFPLGQVPNQPQHF
TRBV11-3	TRBJ2-1	CAINRGGNEQFF
TRBV27	TRBJ2-1	CASSLGTGGNGEQFF
TRBV28	TRBJ2-1	CASHPGARSYNEQFF
TRBV20-1	TRBJ2-7	CSALLAGRSSYEQYF
TRBV29-1	TRBJ1-4	CSVVGQGRHEKLFF
TRBV29-1	TRBJ2-1	CSVNPLAGGYNEQFF
TRBV20-1	TRBJ1-5	CCAREDSHRDQPQHF
TRBV20-1	TRBJ2-1	CSALKTSGRVYNEQFF
TRBV20-1	TRBJ2-2	CSARGQVLANTGELFF
TRBV11-1	TRBJ2-1	CASSFDWGGDEIFF
TRBV20-1	TRBJ2-7	CSAVEGYEQYF
TRBV4-1	TRBJ2-3	CASSEKTGERADTQYF
TRBV14	TRBJ1-1	CASSLYGTAEAFF
TRBV4-1	TRBJ2-3	CASSLVGGVRGPTQYF
TRBV29-1	TRBJ2-7	CSVGDRGLSYEQYF
TRBV7-2	TRBJ2-3	CASSSGLAASTDTQYF
TRBV12-3/TRBV12-4	TRBJ1-2	CASSFGRANYGYTF
TRBV7-9	TRBJ1-1	CASSYDRGRKAFF
TRBV24-1	TRBJ2-3	CATSDPGQVGDTQYF
TRBV5-5	TRBJ1-2	CASSLNPLYGYTF
TRBV28	TRBJ2-2	CASSFGLRTYTGELFF
TRBV6-5	TRBJ1-2	CASSYGKERGGYTF
TRBV20-1	TRBJ2-3	CSAPGYEQSTDTQYF
TRBV20-1	TRBJ1-4	CSARDGTNEKLFF
TRBV20-1	TRBJ1-4	CSARGQNNEKLFF
TRBV6-5	TRBJ2-2	CASSYSPNTHTGELFF
TRBV5-1	TRBJ2-5	CASSLGQGPSQETQYF
TRBV20-1	TRBJ1-6	CGQTKYNSPLHF
TRBV12-3/TRBV12-4	TRBJ1-2	CASSSAGQGYTF
TRBV6-2/TRBV6-3	TRBJ2-1	CASSSWTGGIEQFF
TRBV5-6	TRBJ1-2	CASSLTGNGYTF
TRBV15	TRBJ2-5	CATRRLAGGPNRETQYF
TRBV7-2	TRBJ1-5	CASSLRQGVNQPQHF
TRBV5-1	TRBJ1-1	CASSTGTGTTEAFF
TRBV6-1	TRBJ2-5	CASSPGTDETQYF
TRBV15	TRBJ2-5	CATSRGEGVETQYF
TRBV12-3/TRBV12-4	TRBJ1-5	CASSLGTGVNHQPQHF
TRBV5-1	TRBJ2-3	CASTPLGLSTDTQYF
TRBV27	TRBJ2-7	CASSPLGGAYEQYF
TRBV7-2	TRBJ1-2	CASSSTGAVANYGYTF
TRBV12-3/TRBV12-4	TRBJ1-2	CASSLEGYYGYTF